The source of this T cell receptor (beta chain) is a study of identical twins. The J segment lost 10 bases and the V segment lost 6 bases, leaving 13 bases of the junction unmatched. The CDR3 is 15 residues long. TCRdb recomputed calls from the 5' RACE reads with MiXCR, one row per CDR3 protein. This sample carries fewer than 250,000 distinct CDR3 sequences, 7.5% of them seen once, and the ten largest clones take roughly 5.4%. In addition, the sample was reused for a study of yellow fever vaccine responses in identical twins.

Sequenced input: CD8+ T cells sorted from blood. The receptor's source is a young woman in good health. The chain links TRBV12-3 or TRBV12-4 to TRBJ2-1; 9 nucleotides match TRBD2. The chain's CDR3 is CASSATPGGGAEQFF. DNA of the CDR3: TGTGCCAGCAGCGCTACACCCGGCGGGGGGGCGGAGCAGTTCTTC.